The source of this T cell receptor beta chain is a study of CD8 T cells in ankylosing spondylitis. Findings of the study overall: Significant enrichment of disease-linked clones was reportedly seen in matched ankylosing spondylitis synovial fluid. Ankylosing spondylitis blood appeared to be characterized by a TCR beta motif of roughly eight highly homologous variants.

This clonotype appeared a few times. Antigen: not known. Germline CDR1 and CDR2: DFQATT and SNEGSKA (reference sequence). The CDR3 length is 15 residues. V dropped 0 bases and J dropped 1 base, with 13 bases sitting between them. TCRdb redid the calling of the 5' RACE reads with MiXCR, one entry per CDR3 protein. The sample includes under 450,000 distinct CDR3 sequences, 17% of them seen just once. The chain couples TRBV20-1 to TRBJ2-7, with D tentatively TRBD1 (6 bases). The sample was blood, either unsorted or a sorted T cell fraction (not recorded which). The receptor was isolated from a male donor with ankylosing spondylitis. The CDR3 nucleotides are TGCAGTGCTAGAGATCGGGCAGGGGAATCCTACGAGCAGTACTTC. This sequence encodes CSARDRAGESYEQYF.